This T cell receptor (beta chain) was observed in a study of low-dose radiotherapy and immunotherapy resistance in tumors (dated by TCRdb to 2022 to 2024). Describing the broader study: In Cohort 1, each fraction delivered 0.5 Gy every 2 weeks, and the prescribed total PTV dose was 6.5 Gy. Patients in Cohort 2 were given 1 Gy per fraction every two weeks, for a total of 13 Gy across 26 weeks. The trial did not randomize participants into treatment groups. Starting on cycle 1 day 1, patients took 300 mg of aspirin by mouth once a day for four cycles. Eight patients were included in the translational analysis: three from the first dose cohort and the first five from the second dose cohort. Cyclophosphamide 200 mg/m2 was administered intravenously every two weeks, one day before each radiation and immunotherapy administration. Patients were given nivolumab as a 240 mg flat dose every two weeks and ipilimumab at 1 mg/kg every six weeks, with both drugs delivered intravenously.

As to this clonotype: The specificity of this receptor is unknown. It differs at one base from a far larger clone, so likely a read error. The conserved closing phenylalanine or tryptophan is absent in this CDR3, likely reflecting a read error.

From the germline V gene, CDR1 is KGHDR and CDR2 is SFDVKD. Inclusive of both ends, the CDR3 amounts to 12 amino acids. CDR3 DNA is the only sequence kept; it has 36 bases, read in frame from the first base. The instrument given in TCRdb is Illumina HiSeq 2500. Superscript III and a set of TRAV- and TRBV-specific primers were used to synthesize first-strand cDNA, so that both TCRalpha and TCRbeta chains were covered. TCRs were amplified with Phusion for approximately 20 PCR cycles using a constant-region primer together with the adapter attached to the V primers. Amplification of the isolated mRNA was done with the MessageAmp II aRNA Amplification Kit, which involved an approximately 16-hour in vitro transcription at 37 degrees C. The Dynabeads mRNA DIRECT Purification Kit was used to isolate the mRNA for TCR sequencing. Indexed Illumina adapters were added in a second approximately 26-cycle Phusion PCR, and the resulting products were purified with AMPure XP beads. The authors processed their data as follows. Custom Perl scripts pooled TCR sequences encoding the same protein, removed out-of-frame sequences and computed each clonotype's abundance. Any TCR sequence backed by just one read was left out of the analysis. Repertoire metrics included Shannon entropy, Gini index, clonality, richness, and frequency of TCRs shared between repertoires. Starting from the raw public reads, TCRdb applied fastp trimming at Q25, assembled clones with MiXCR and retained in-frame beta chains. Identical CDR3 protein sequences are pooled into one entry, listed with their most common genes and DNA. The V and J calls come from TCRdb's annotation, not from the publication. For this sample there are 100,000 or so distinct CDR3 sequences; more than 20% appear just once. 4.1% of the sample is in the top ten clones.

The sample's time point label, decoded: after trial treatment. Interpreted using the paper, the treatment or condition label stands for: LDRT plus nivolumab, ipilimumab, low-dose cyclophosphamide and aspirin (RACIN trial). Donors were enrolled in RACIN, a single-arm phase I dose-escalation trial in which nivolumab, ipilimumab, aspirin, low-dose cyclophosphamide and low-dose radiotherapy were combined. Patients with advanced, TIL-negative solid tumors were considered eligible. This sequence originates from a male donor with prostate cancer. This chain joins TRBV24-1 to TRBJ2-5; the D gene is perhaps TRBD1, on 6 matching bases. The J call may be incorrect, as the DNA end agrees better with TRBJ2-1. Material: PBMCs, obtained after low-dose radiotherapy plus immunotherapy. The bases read TGTGCCACCAGTGACCCAGGACAGGAGCAGTTCTAC. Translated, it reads CATSDPGQEQFY.